One and the same sample provided the 29 T cell receptor beta chains below, sequenced in a study of OX40 agonist ivuxolimab in advanced cancers. The table came from immunoSEQ multiplex PCR; TCRdb's copy has only in-frame clones and leaves some out. The table lists 35,000 to 50,000 clones, about 94% of them singletons. The material sequenced was CD4+ or CD8+ T cells sorted from blood, taken in a trial of the OX40 agonist ivuxolimab. All receptors come from an adult with an advanced solid tumor such as melanoma, head and neck, liver or kidney cancer.

V is TRBV2 and J is TRBJ2-5, with 13 bases matching TRBD2. The CDR3 is made up of 16 amino acids. V lost 2 bases to trimming and J lost 2 bases; unmatched junction nucleotides: 2. Germline CDR1 reads SNHLY; CDR2 reads FYNNEI. CDR3 DNA: TGTGCCAGCAGTGAAACTAGCGGGAGGGTGCAAGAGACCCAGTACTTC. Translation gives CASSETSGRVQETQYF.

This clone was detected once. This chain links TRBV4-1 with TRBJ1-2; weak D call: TRBD1 (5 bases). The germline gives CDR1 MGHRA, CDR2 YSYEKL. Trimming stripped 5 bases from V and 13 bases from J, with 23 bases between. The CDR3 runs to 14 residues. The CDR3 here is CASSAWDGLPVSTF. CDR3 coding DNA: TGCGCCAGCAGCGCCTGGGACGGACTCCCGGTAAGCACCTTC.

The chain has TRBV28 and TRBJ2-2, with 10 bases identical to TRBD1. The CDR3 extends over 16 amino acids. Germline CDR1 reads MDHEN; CDR2 reads SYDVKM. Trimming removed 6 bases from V and 7 bases from J; junction bases left unmatched: 11. Written as DNA, the CDR3 is TGTGCCAGCAGGAGATGGACAGGGGGTAAGGGCGGGGAGCTGTTTTTT. Translating it yields CASRRWTGGKGGELFF.

The chain recombines TRBV7-8 with TRBJ2-1; 10 bases align to TRBD1. The CDR3 contains 16 residues. Germline CDR1 is SGHVS and CDR2 is FQNEAQ. V dropped 2 bases and J dropped 7; count of bases not matched to a gene: 8. CDR3 region: CASSLPQGQGRNEQFF. Written as DNA, the CDR3 is TGTGCCAGCAGCTTACCGCAGGGACAGGGGCGGAATGAGCAGTTCTTC. Looking up the rest from reference TRBV7-8 and TRBJ2-1 gives the full variable domain: GAGVSQSPRYKVAKRGQDVALRCDPISGHVSLFWYQQALGQGPEFLTYFQNEAQLDKSGLPSDRFFAERPEGSVSTLKIQRTQQEDSAVYLCASSLPQGQGRNEQFFGPGTRLTVL.

The chain joins TRBV13 to TRBJ2-5; 7 bases are a match to TRBD2. Germline values: CDR1 PRHDT, CDR2 FYEKMQ (reference sequence). The V gene end was trimmed by 3 bases and the J gene end by 2 bases; junction bases not matched to a gene: 6. The CDR3 is 15 amino acids. The CDR3 nucleotides read TGTGCCAGCAGCTTCCAGCGGGGCCCTCAAGAGACCCAGTACTTC. This encodes CASSFQRGPQETQYF.

In its sample, this clone was seen once. This sequence joins TRBV5-1 and TRBJ2-7; 11 positions agree with TRBD1. Per germline, CDR1 SGHRS and CDR2 YFSETQ. J gave up 2 bases and V 3 bases, and 1 base lay outside the gene matches. The CDR3 contains 14 residues. Here the CDR3 reads CASSWDRGAYEQYF. CDR3 DNA sequence: TGCGCCAGCAGCTGGGACAGGGGGGCCTACGAGCAGTACTTC.

This clone is labeled medium-sized. The chain carries TRBV9 and TRBJ2-3, with 7 bases matching TRBD2. The CDR3 is made up of 14 amino acids. The ends lost 3 bases at V and 3 bases at J; junction bases unmatched: 4. CDR1 is SGDLS and CDR2 is YYNGEE in the germline V gene. This CDR3 reads CASSAGGSTDTQYF. The CDR3 DNA is TGTGCCAGCAGCGCTGGCGGGAGTACAGATACGCAGTATTTT.

This sequence joins TRBV30 and TRBJ1-4; TRBD1 matches 7 bases. The CDR3 extends over 16 amino acids. Germline CDR1 reads GTSNPN; CDR2 reads SVGIG (reference sequence). V lost 0 bases to trimming and J lost 6 bases; unmatched junction nucleotides: 10. The CDR3 sequence: CAWSVTAGGAHEKLFF. CDR3 DNA sequence: TGTGCCTGGAGTGTGACTGCAGGGGGTGCCCATGAAAAACTGTTTTTT.

The chain links TRBV30 to TRBJ2-5, with 8 nucleotides matching TRBD2. With the DNA end fitting TRBJ2-7 better, the J assignment may be wrong. Germline CDR1 is GTSNPN and CDR2 is SVGIG (reference sequence). The CDR3 loop spans 14 amino acids. In DNA form, the CDR3 reads TGTGCCTGGAATTGGGCTAGCGGGCCCTACGAGCAGTACTTC. Amino acids: CAWNWASGPYEQYF.

The V call is TRBV10-1, the J call TRBJ2-7; a possible D gene is TRBD1 (5 bases). CDR1 is WNHNN, CDR2 SYGVQD, per germline (reference sequence). The CDR3 has 13 residues. The germline V and J ends were trimmed by 4 bases and 3 bases, with 10 bases remaining between them. The CDR3 loop reads CASSGPRVYEQYF. CDR3 bases: TGCGCCAGCAGTGGCCCCAGGGTCTACGAGCAGTACTTC.

V gene TRBV7-9 combines with J gene TRBJ2-1, with no clear D. V was shortened by 4 bases and J by 2 bases, with 12 bases between the two germline ends. Germline CDR1 reads SEHNR; CDR2 reads FQNEAQ (reference sequence). CDR3 length equals 15 residues. The CDR3 region is CASSSPLSPYNEQFF. As DNA, the CDR3 is TGTGCCAGCAGCTCCCCTTTGAGCCCCTACAATGAGCAGTTCTTC.

A note on this clone: One junction end does not reproduce the germline sequence, and a read error may be involved. This chain joins TRBV5-8 and TRBJ2-1; perhaps TRBD2 as D (5 bases). Germline loops: CDR1 SGHTS, CDR2 YDEGEE. The length of the CDR3 is 14 residues. The CDR3 DNA is TGTGCCAGCAGCTTCGGACTCTCCTCCAATGAGCAGTTCTTC. Translated, it gives CASSFGLSSNEQFF.

The chain combines TRBV29-1 with TRBJ2-7; D gene uncertain. V lost 5 bases and J lost 1, with 9 bases in between. The CDR3 runs to 12 residues. Germline values: CDR1 SQVTM, CDR2 ANQGSEA. The CDR3 DNA sequence: TGCAGCGTTAGTACGATGTCCTACGAGCAGTACTTC. Protein product: CSVSTMSYEQYF.

This clone came up once. This sequence joins TRBV27 and TRBJ1-1; D is unresolved. Looked up from germline, CDR1 is MNHEY and CDR2 is SMNVEV (reference sequence). V dropped 7 bases and J dropped 1 base, with 7 bases sitting between them. The CDR3 is made up of 12 amino acids. For the CDR3, the DNA is TGTGCCAGCAAACTGGGGAACACTGAAGCTTTCTTT. Protein: CASKLGNTEAFF.

This chain links TRBV28 with TRBJ1-2; 10 bases match TRBD1. Trimming at V came to 6 bases and at J to 8 bases, leaving 6 bases not matched to a gene. Germline V gene data show CDR1 as MDHEN and CDR2 as SYDVKM. The CDR3 sequence is 13 residues long. CDR3 DNA sequence: TGTGCCAGCAGCCTGGGGGGACAGGGGGGCTACACCTTC. Protein: CASSLGGQGGYTF.

CDR3 residues: CASSPRQVSDSPLHF. For the CDR3, the DNA is TGTGCCAGCAGTCCCAGACAGGTGTCGGATTCACCCCTCCACTTT. This chain connects TRBV28 to TRBJ1-6; D possibly corresponds to TRBD1 (6 bases). The CDR3 runs 15 residues. The germline CDR1 and CDR2 sequences are MDHEN and SYDVKM. Trimming cost V 5 bases and J 8 bases, with 16 bases left between them.

The chain links TRBV30 to TRBJ2-5, with 9 positions matching TRBD2. The germline V gene has CDR1 GTSNPN and CDR2 SVGIG (reference sequence). Trimming took 7 bases from V and 7 from J; bases not matched to a gene: 13. CDR3 length: 14 residues. The CDR3 reads CALALAGAEGTQYF. CDR3 nucleotides: TGTGCCTTGGCCTTAGCGGGAGCGGAGGGGACCCAGTACTTC.

V usage is TRBV2 and J usage is TRBJ2-7, with D perhaps TRBD2 (5 bases). This CDR3 is 12 amino acids long. V was pared by 4 bases and J by 12 bases, with 16 bases between. CDR1 and CDR2 from the germline V gene are SNHLY and FYNNEI. CDR3 sequence reads: CASSARRAEGYF. Here the CDR3 DNA reads TGTGCCAGCAGTGCCCGACGCGCCGAGGGGTACTTC.

V is TRBV6-5 and J is TRBJ2-1; possibly TRBD1 for D (6 bases). Germline CDR1 is MNHEY and CDR2 is SVGAGI. The CDR3 is made up of 12 amino acids. V shed 6 bases and J shed 4 bases, with 7 bases lying between them. CDR3 sequence (DNA): TGTGCCAGCAGAACAGGGTACAATGAGCAGTTCTTC. It yields the protein CASRTGYNEQFF.

The chain employs TRBV9 and TRBJ1-3, with D perhaps TRBD1 (6 bases). Looked up from germline, CDR1 is SGDLS and CDR2 is YYNGEE. The CDR3 spans 14 residues. V lost 3 bases and J 2 bases, leaving 9 bases between the germline ends. Here the CDR3 DNA reads TGTGCCAGCAGCGCGTCAGGGGCTGGAAACACCATATATTTT. Translating gives CASSASGAGNTIYF.

The chain combines TRBV29-1 with TRBJ2-3; D is undetermined. The CDR3 consists of 12 residues. Germline V gene lookup returns CDR1 SQVTM and CDR2 ANQGSEA. V was trimmed by 4 bases and J by 2 bases, leaving 7 bases between them. CDR3 nucleotides: TGCAGCGTTGCGTTGGACACAGATACGCAGTATTTT. Translation: CSVALDTDTQYF.

The rearrangement links TRBV6-6 to TRBJ1-1; TRBD1 might be the D (6 bases). V lost 2 bases and J 5 bases, leaving 15 bases between the germline ends. The CDR3 extends over 15 amino acids. Germline CDR1 is MNHNY and CDR2 is SVGAGI (reference sequence). CDR3 sequence reads: CASSYGGGDVTEAFF. As DNA, the CDR3 is TGTGCCAGCAGTTACGGAGGGGGGGATGTTACTGAAGCTTTCTTT.

The CDR3 here is CASSYLAGGDEQFF. For the CDR3, the DNA is TGTGCCAGCAGTTATCTAGCGGGAGGGGATGAGCAGTTCTTC. The chain joins TRBV6-5 to TRBJ2-1, with 12 bases fitting TRBD2. Germline V gene sequence: CDR1 MNHEY, CDR2 SVGAGI. The CDR3 spans 14 residues. V lost 3 bases to trimming and J lost 8 bases; unmatched junction nucleotides: 2.

The chain carries TRBV27 and TRBJ2-3; TRBD2 matches 9 bases. Trimming removed 2 bases from V and 2 bases from J; junction bases left unmatched: 2. Germline V lookup: CDR1 MNHEY, CDR2 SMNVEV (reference sequence). The CDR3 loop spans 15 amino acids. CDR3 region: CASSLIAGVTDTQYF. Written as DNA, the CDR3 is TGTGCCAGCAGTTTAATAGCGGGGGTCACAGATACGCAGTATTTT.

V usage is TRBV11-2 and J usage is TRBJ1-3; 7 bases map to TRBD1. Trimming at V came to 3 bases and at J to 3 bases, leaving 8 bases not matched to a gene. Germline V gene lookup returns CDR1 SGHAT and CDR2 FQNNGV. This CDR3 has 16 residues. CDR3 DNA: TGTGCCAGCAGCTTCCGACCTGGACAGGTTGGAAACACCATATATTTT. Encoded protein: CASSFRPGQVGNTIYF. Variable domain in full (rest from reference TRBV11-2 and TRBJ1-3): EAGVAQSPRYKIIEKRQSVAFWCNPISGHATLYWYQQILGQGPKLLIQFQNNGVVDDSQLPKDRFSAERLKGVDSTLKIQPAKLEDSAVYLCASSFRPGQVGNTIYFGEGSWLTVV.

The V and J genes are TRBV11-2 and TRBJ1-2; D might be TRBD1 (5 bases). The CDR3 is made up of 12 amino acids. Per the germline V gene, CDR1 is SGHAT and CDR2 is FQNNGV. Trimming cost V 5 bases and J 6 bases, with 10 bases left between them. CDR3 sequence: CASSLSGDGYTF. CDR3 bases: TGTGCCAGCAGCCTGTCGGGGGATGGCTACACCTTC.

J is TRBJ2-7 and V is TRBV10-2; either TRBD1 or TRBD2 may fit D (5 bases each). The germline V and J ends were trimmed by 3 bases and 6 bases, with 12 bases remaining between them. The CDR3 is 13 residues long. CDR1 and CDR2 from the germline V gene are WSHSY and SAAADI. The CDR3 sequence: CASSETGLGEQYF. CDR3 DNA sequence: TGCGCCAGCAGTGAAACGGGGCTTGGCGAGCAGTACTTC.

J is TRBJ2-7 and V is TRBV27; D is undetermined. CDR3 length equals 15 residues. V was shortened by 2 bases and J by 2 bases, with 13 bases between the two germline ends. Germline V gene data show CDR1 as MNHEY and CDR2 as SMNVEV (reference sequence). The CDR3 DNA sequence: TGTGCCAGCAGTTTAAATCAATACAGACCCTACGAGCAGTACTTC. This translates into CASSLNQYRPYEQYF.

The V and J genes are TRBV29-1 and TRBJ2-1; TRBD1 matches at 11 bases. From germline, CDR1 is SQVTM and CDR2 ANQGSEA. The CDR3 has 15 amino acids. J gave up 7 bases and V 3 bases, and 8 bases lay outside the gene matches. CDR3 protein: CSVEGRDRGRNEQFF. The DNA of the CDR3 is TGCAGCGTTGAGGGCCGGGACAGGGGGAGGAATGAGCAGTTCTTC.